This T cell receptor (beta chain) derives from a study of T cells in localized non-small cell lung cancer. Repertoires were generated with immunoSEQ multiplex PCR, while TCRdb's copy carries only in-frame clones and drops some. Altogether about 77,000 clones are present, 88% being singletons, with the ten largest covering approximately 22%. The CDR3 covers 15 residues. Trimming pared 0 bases from V and 4 bases from J, leaving 11 bases between. Per the germline V gene, CDR1 is SGHKS and CDR2 is YYEKEE (reference sequence). The chain is built from TRBV5-5 and TRBJ1-3; a weak D match, TRBD1 (5 bases). The sequencing used peripheral blood, collected before any cancer treatment. The sequence was obtained from a woman aged 35 to 75 with stage I squamous cell lung carcinoma. This CDR3 is CASSLAVTEGNTIYF. CDR3 in DNA: TGTGCCAGCAGCTTGGCCGTGACAGAAGGAAACACCATATATTTT.